The T cell receptor beta chain described here comes from a study of T-cell memory formation after mild COVID-19. TCRdb re-called the 5' RACE reads with MiXCR, one entry per CDR3 protein. In the table there are under 110,000 distinct CDR3 sequences, around 12% of which are singletons. Germline V lookup: CDR1 LGHDT, CDR2 YNNKEL (reference sequence). This CDR3 spans 14 amino acids. Trimming pared 1 base from V and 6 bases from J, leaving 11 bases between. This TCR came from an adult woman who had mild COVID-19 (a few samples of this study predate the infection). Cell type and time point are not known. The chain links TRBV3-1 to TRBJ2-3; the D is unclear. Sequenced: PBMCs or a T cell subset sorted from them (not recorded which). CDR3 amino acids: CASSQALVDDTQYF. DNA of the CDR3: TGTGCCAGCAGCCAAGCCCTCGTCGATGATACGCAGTATTTT.